This T cell receptor (beta chain) was identified during a study of T cells in Graves' hyperthyroidism and ophthalmopathy. Study-wide results and caveats: Researchers found most expanded thyroid clonotypes above 0.001 in blood as well. The model forecast ophthalmopathy, anticipating it by a median around 6.9 months before onset.

A word on this clonotype: What it binds is unknown.

The V gene lost 0 bases and the J gene lost 8 bases, with 14 bases spanning the gap. The germline V gene has CDR1 MGHRA and CDR2 YSYEKL. The CDR3 runs to 15 residues. The source material, RNA transcripts, was used to amplify TCR beta CDR3 regions. The primer set for the first-round RT-PCR of the TCR CDR3 was HTBI. TCRdb passed the multiplex PCR reads through MiXCR, listing each CDR3 protein once. The sample contains 450,000 to 500,000 distinct CDR3 sequences, about 22% of which appear only once. The source material was blood. The clonotype comes from a woman aged 65 to 85 with Graves' ophthalmopathy. J is TRBJ2-1 and V is TRBV4-1; no clear D. This CDR3 is CASSQDSRNGDEQFF. The CDR3 nucleotides are TGCGCCAGCAGCCAAGATAGCCGCAATGGCGATGAGCAGTTCTTC.